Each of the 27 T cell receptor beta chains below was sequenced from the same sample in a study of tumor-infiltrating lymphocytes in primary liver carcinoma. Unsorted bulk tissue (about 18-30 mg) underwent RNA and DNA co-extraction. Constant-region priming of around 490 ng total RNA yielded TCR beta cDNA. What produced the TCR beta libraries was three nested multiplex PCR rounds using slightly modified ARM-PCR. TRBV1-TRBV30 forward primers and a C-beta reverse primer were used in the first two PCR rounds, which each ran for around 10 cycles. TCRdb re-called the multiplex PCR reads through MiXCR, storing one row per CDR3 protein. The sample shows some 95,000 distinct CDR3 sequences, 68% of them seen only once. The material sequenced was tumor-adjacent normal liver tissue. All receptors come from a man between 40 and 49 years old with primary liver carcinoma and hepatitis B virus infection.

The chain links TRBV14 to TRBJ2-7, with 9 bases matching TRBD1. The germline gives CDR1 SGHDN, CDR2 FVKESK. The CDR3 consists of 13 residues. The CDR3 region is CTNRRQGAYEQYF. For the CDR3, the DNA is TGTACCAACAGACGACAGGGGGCCTACGAGCAGTACTTC.

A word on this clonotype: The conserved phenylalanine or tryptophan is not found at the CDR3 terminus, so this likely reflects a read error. CDR3 bases: TGCAGCGTTGACGGTCAGGGGGCCGCTGAAGCTTTCTTA. Residues: CSVDGQGAAEAFL. The chain has TRBV29-1 and TRBJ1-1; 8 nucleotides match TRBD1. The germline V gene encodes CDR1 SQVTM and CDR2 ANQGSEA. The CDR3 consists of 13 residues. J was trimmed by 6 bases and V by 3 bases; bases with no gene match: 6.

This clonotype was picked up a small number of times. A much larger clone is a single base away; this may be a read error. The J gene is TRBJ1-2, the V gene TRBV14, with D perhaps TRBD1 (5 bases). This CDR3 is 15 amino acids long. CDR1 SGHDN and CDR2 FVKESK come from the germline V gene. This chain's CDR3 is CASSQGGVGTKGYIF. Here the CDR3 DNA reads TGTGCCAGCAGCCAAGGAGGAGTCGGGACGAAAGGCTACATCTTC.

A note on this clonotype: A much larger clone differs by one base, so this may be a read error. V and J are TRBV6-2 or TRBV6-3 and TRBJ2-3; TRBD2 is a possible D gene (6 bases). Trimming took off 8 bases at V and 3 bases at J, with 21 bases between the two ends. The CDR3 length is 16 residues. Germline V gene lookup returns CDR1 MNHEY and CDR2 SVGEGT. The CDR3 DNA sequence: TGTGCCAGCCGTGGCGCGGGACGGGATCGAACAGATACGCAGTATTTT. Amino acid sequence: CASRGAGRDRTDTQYF.

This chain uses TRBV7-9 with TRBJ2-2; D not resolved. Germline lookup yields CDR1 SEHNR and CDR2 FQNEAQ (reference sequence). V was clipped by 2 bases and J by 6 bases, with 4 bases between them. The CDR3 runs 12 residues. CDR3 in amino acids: CASSLRSGELFF. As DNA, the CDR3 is TGTGCCAGCAGCTTAAGATCCGGGGAGCTGTTTTTT.

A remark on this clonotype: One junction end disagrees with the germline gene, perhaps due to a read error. DNA of the CDR3: TGCGCCAGCAGCCAAGAGCAGTTATCAGGGAGTGAACAACTGTTTTTT. Protein: CASSQEQLSGSEQLFF. The chain has TRBV4-1 and TRBJ1-4; weak D call: TRBD1 (5 bases). The germline V gene encodes CDR1 MGHRA and CDR2 YSYEKL. CDR3 length equals 16 residues.

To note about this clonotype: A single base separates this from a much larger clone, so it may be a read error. CDR3 DNA: TGTGCCAGCAAACCAGGAGGGATCTCCTGTAATTCACCCCTCCACTTT. It translates to CASKPGGISCNSPLHF. The V call is TRBV28, the J call TRBJ1-6, with D unresolved. The germline CDR1 and CDR2 sequences are MDHEN and SYDVKM. CDR3 length: 16 amino acids.

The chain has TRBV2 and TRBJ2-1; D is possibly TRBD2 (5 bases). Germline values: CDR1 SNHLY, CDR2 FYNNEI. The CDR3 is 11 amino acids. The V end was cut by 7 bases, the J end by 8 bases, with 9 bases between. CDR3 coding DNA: TGTGCCAGCAAGAGGGAATATGAGCAGTTCTTC. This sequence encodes CASKREYEQFF.

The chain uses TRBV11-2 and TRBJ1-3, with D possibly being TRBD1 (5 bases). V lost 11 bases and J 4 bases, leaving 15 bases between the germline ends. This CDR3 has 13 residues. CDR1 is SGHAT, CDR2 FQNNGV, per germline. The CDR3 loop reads CASVQGVGNTIYF. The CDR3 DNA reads TGTGCCTCAGTCCAGGGAGTCGGAAACACCATATATTTT.

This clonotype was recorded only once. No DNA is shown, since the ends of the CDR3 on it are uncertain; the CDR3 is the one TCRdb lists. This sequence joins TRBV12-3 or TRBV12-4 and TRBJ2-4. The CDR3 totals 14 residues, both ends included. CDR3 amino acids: CASSLVAIGNIQWF.

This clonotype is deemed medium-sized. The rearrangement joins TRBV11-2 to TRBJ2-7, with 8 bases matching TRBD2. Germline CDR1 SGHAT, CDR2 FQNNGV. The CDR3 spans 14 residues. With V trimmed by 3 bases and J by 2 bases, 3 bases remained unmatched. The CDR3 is CASSLGREAYEQYF. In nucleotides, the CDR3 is TGTGCCAGCAGCTTGGGGCGGGAGGCCTACGAGCAGTACTTC.

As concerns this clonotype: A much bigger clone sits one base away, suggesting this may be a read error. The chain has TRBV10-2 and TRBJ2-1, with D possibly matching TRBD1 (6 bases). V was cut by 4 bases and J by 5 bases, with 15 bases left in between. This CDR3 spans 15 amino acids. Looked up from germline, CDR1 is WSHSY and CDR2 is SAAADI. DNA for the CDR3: TGCGCCAGCAGTGGAAAGGCAGGGGTTAACAATGAGCAGTTCTTC. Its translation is CASSGKAGVNNEQFF.

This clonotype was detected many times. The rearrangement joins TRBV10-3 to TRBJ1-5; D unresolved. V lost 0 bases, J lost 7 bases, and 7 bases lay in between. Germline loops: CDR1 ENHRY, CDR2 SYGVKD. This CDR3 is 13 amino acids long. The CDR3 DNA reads TGTGCCATCAGTGAGTCGAATAGGCAGCCCCAGCATTTT. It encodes CAISESNRQPQHF.

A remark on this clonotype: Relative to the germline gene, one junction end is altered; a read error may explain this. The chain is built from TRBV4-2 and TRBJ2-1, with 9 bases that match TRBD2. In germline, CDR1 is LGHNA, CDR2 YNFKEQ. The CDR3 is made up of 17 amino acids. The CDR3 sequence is CTSSREGGEREASEQFF. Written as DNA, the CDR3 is TGTACCAGCAGCCGAGAGGGAGGGGAGCGGGAGGCTAGTGAGCAGTTCTTC.

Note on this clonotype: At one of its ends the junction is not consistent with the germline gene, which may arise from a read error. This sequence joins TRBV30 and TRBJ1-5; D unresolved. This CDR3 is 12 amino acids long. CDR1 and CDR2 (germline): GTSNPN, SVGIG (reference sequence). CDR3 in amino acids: CAWKESNRPQHF. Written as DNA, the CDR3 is TGTGCCTGGAAGGAAAGCAATCGGCCCCAGCATTTT.

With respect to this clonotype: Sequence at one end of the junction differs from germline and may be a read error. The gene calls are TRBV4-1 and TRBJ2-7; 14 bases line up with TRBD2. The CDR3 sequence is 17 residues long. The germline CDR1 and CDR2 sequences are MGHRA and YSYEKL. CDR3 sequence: CARSHGLAGGSGYEQYF. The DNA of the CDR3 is TGCGCCCGCAGCCATGGACTAGCGGGAGGCTCGGGCTACGAGCAGTACTTC.

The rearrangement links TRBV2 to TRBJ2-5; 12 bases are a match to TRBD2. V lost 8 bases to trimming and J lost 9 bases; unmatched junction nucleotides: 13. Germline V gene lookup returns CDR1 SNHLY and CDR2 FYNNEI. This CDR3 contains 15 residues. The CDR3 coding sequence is TGTGCCAGCTGTTCTAGCGGGAGGGCCGTAATACCCCAGTACTTC. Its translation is CASCSSGRAVIPQYF.

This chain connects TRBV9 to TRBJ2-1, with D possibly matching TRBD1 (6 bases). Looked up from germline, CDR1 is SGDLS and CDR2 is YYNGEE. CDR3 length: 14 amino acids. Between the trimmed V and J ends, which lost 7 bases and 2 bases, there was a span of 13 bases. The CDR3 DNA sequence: TGTGCCAGCTGCGCAGGGGTCACCTACAATGAGCAGTTCTTC. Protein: CASCAGVTYNEQFF. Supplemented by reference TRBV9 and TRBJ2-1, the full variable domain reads DSGVTQTPKHLITATGQRVTLRCSPRSGDLSVYWYQQSLDQGLQFLIQYYNGEERAKGNILERFSAQQFPDLHSELNLSSLELGDSALYFCASCAGVTYNEQFFGPGTRLTVL.

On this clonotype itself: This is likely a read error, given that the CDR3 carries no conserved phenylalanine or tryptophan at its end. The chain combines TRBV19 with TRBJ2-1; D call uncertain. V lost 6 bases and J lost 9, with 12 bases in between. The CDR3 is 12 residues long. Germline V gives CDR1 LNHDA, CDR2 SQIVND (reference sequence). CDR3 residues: CASSNSFFEQFL. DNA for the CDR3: TGTGCCAGTAGCAACAGCTTCTTTGAGCAGTTCCTC.

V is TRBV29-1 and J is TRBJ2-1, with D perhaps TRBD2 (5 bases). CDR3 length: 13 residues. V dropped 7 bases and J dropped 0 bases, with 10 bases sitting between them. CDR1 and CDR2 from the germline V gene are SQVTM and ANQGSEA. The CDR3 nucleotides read TGCAGCGGAGGGCTCGCCTCCTACAATGAGCAGTTCTTC. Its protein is CSGGLASYNEQFF.

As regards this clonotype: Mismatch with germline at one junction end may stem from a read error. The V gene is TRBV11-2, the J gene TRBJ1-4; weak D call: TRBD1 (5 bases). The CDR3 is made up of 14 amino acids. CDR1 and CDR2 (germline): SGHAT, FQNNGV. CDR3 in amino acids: CVSSLEVGDEKLFF. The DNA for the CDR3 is TGTGTCAGCAGCTTAGAGGTAGGGGACGAAAAATTGTTTTTC.

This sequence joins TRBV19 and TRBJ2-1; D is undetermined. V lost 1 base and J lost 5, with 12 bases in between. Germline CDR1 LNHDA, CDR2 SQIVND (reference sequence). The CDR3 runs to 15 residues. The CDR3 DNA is TGTGCCAGTAGTATAGGTCGCGAGAGTGACAATGAGCAGTTCTTC. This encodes CASSIGRESDNEQFF.

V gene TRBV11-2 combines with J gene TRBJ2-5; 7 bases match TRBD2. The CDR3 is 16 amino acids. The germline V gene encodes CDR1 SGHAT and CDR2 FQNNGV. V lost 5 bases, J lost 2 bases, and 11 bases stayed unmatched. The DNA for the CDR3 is TGTGCCAGCAGCCTAGCCCCGGCTAGCGGACAAGAGACCCAGTACTTC. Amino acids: CASSLAPASGQETQYF. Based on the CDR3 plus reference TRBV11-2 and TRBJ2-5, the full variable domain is EAGVAQSPRYKIIEKRQSVAFWCNPISGHATLYWYQQILGQGPKLLIQFQNNGVVDDSQLPKDRFSAERLKGVDSTLKIQPAKLEDSAVYLCASSLAPASGQETQYFGPGTRLLVL.

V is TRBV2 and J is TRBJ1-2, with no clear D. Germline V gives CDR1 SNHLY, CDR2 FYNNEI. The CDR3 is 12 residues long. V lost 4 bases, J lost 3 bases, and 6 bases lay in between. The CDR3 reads CASSGADYGYTF. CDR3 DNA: TGTGCCAGCAGTGGGGCAGACTATGGCTACACCTTC.

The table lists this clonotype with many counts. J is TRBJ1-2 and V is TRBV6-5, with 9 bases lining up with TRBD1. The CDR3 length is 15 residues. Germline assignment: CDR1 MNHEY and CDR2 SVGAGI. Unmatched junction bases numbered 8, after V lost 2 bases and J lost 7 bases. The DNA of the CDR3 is TGTGCCAGCAGTTACAACACCGGGACAGGGTTTGGCTACACCTTC. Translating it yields CASSYNTGTGFGYTF.

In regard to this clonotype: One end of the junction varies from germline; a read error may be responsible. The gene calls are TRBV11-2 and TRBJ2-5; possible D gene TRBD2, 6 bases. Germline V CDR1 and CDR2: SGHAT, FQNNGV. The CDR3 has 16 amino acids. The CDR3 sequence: CASRFRDSAHQKTRYF. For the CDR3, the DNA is TGTGCCAGCAGATTCAGGGACTCGGCCCACCAAAAGACCCGGTACTTC.

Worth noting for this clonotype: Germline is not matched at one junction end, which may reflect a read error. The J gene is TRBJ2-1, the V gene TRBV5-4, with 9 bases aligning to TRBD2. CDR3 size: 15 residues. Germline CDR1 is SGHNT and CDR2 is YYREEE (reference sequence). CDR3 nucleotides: TGTGCCAGCAGCAATCGACTAGCGGAGTACAATGATCAGTTCTTC. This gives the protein CASSNRLAEYNDQFF. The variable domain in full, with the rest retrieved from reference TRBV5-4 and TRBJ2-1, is ETGVTQSPTHLIKTRGQQVTLRCSSQSGHNTVSWYQQALGQGPQFIFQYYREEENGRGNFPPRFSGLQFPNYSSELNVNALELDDSALYLCASSNRLAEYNDQFFGPGTRLTVL.